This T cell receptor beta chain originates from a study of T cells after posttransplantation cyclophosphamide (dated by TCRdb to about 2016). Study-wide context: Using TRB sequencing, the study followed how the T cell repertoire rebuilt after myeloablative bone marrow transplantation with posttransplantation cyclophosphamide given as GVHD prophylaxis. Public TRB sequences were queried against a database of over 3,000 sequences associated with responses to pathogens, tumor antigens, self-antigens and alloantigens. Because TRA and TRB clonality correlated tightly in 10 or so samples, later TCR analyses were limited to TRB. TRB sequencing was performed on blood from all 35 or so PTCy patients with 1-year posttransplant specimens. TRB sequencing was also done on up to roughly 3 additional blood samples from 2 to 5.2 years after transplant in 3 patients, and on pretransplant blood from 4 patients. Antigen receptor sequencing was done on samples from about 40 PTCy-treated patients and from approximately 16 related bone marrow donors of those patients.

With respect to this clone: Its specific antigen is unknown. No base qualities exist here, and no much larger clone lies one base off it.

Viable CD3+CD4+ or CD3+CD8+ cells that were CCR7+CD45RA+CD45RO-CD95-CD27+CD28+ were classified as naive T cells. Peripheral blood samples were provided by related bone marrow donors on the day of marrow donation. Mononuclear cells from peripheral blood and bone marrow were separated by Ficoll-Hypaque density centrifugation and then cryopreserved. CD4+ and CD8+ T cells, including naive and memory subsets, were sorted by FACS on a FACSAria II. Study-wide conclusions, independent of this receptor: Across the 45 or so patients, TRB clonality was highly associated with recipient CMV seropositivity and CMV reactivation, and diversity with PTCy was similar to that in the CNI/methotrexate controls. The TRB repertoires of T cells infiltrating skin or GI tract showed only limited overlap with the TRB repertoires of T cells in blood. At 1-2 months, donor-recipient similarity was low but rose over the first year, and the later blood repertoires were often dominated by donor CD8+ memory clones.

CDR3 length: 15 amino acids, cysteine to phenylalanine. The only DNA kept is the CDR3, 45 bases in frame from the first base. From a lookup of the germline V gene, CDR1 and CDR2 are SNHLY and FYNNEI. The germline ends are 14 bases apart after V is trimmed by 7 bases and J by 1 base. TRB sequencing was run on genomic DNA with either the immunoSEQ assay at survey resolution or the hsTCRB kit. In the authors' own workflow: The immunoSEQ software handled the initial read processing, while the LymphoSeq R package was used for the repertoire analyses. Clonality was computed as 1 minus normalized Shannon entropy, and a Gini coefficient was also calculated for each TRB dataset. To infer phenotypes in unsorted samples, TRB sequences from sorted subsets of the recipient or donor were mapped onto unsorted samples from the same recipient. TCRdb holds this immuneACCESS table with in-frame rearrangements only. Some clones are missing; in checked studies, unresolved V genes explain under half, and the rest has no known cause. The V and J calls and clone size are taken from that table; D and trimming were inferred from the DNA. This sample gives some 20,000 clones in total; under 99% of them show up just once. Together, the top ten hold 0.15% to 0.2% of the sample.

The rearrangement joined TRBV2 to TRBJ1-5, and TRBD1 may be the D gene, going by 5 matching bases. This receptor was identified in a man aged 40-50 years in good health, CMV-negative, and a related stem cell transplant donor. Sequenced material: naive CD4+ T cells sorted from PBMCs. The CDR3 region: CASTQWAGSNQPQHF. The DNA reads TGTGCCAGCACCCAGTGGGCAGGGAGCAATCAGCCCCAGCATTTT.